These 2 T cell receptor beta chains originate from one sample sequenced in a study of blood T cell repertoires in COVID-19. Assay used: immunoSEQ multiplex PCR; TCRdb lists only in-frame clones, some missing. The table records more than 150,000 clones, around 85% of them present only once. The sequencing sample was made of peripheral blood. The receptors were gathered from a man in his 70s with active or convalescent COVID-19.

CDR3 nucleotide sequence: TGTGCCAGCAGGGAGACAGGGGTGAATGCTGAAGCTTTCTTT. It translates to CASRETGVNAEAFF. This chain connects TRBV6-5 to TRBJ1-1; 8 nucleotides align to TRBD1. Germline V lookup: CDR1 MNHEY, CDR2 SVGAGI. The V and J ends lost 6 bases and 6 bases, in that order; junction bases with no gene match: 9. The CDR3 covers 14 residues.

The chain has TRBV18 and TRBJ1-2; TRBD1 matches at 8 bases. This CDR3 has 14 residues. V gave up 5 bases and J gave up 2 bases; unmatched junction bases: 4. Germline values: CDR1 KGHSH, CDR2 LQKENI. The CDR3: CASSLDRANYGYTF. CDR3 nucleotides: TGTGCCAGCTCATTGGACAGGGCAAACTATGGCTACACCTTC.